This T cell receptor beta chain was obtained from a study of blood T cell repertoires in COVID-19. Germline V gene data show CDR1 as LNHDA and CDR2 as SQIVND (reference sequence). Losses at the gene ends were 5 bases for V and 3 bases for J; bases not matched to a gene: 4. The CDR3 is 14 residues long. The protocol was immunoSEQ multiplex PCR, while the TCRdb copy is restricted to in-frame clones and leaves out a portion. The table includes approximately 76,000 clones, approximately 83% detected once. Specimen: peripheral blood. The chain couples TRBV19 to TRBJ1-5, with 7 bases matching TRBD1. This receptor was identified in a woman aged 60-75 years with acute or convalescent COVID-19. In DNA, the CDR3 is TGTGCCAGTAGTCCCGGGACAGACAATCAGCCCCAGCATTTT. This gives the protein CASSPGTDNQPQHF.